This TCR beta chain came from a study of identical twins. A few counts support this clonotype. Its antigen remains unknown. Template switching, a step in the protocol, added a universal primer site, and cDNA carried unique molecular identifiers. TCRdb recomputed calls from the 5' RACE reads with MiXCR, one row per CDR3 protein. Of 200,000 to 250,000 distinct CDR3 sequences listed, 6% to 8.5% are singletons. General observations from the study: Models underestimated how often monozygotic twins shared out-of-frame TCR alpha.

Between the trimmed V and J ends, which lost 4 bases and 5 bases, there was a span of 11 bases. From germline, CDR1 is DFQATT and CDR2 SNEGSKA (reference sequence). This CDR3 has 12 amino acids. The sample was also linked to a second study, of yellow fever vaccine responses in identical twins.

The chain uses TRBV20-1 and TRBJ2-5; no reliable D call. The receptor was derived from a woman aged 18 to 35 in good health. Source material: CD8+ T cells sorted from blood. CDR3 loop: CSANGEGETQYF. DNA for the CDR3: TGCAGTGCTAATGGAGAAGGCGAGACCCAGTACTTC.